This is a list of T cell receptor beta chains from one sample in a study of T cells in Graves' hyperthyroidism and ophthalmopathy. MiXCR was run by TCRdb on the multiplex PCR reads, yielding one entry per CDR3 protein. The sample holds 350,000 to 500,000 distinct CDR3 sequences; roughly 13% are singletons and the top ten take around 5.3%. The sequencing input was blood. These receptor sequences come from a young woman with Graves' hyperthyroidism. The CDR3 runs from the conserved cysteine through the conserved F or W. Each record gives: clone size, D gene, CDR3 length, J gene, V gene, CDR3 DNA, CDR3 protein. A D gene is named only where the DNA matches it firmly. The size entry is marked missing in some rows and otherwise reads once, few, many or a size class.

.,.,16,TRBJ2-7,TRBV20-1,TGCAGTGCTAGAGATGGCGGTGGGGGAGTGGGTTACGAGCAGTACTTC,CSARDGGGGVGYEQYF
many,TRBD1,19,TRBJ1-2,TRBV28,TGTGCCAGCAGTAGCCCACGCCACGGACAGGGAGCGGGCAACTATGGCTACACCTTC,CASSSPRHGQGAGNYGYTF
.,TRBD1,18,TRBJ2-5,TRBV7-9,TGTGCCAGCAGCCCACGATCTACAGGGGGGCCAGGGTCGGAGACCCAGTACTTC,CASSPRSTGGPGSETQYF
many,TRBD2,14,TRBJ2-7,TRBV12-3/TRBV12-4,TGTGCCAGCAGTTTTAGCGGGAGGGCCTCCGAGCAGTACTTC,CASSFSGRASEQYF
many,.,14,TRBJ2-7,TRBV27,TGTGCCAGCAGTTTTGGCGGGACCACCTACGAGCAGTACTTC,CASSFGGTTYEQYF
many,.,14,TRBJ1-5,TRBV27,TGTGCCAGCAGCCCATACCAGGGGACTCAGCCCCAGCATTTT,CASSPYQGTQPQHF
.,TRBD2,14,TRBJ2-1,TRBV20-1,TGCAGTGCTGGGGGACTAGTGGGAAACAATGAGCAGTTCTTC,CSAGGLVGNNEQFF
.,TRBD1,16,TRBJ2-2,TRBV7-6,TGTGCCAGCAGCTTAGTGGCAGGGGGCCGAACCGGGGAGCTGTTTTTT,CASSLVAGGRTGELFF
many,.,14,TRBJ2-2,TRBV2,TGTGCCAGTACGGGACTCCCCGACGCCGGGGAGCTGTTTTTT,CASTGLPDAGELFF
.,.,14,TRBJ1-4,TRBV20-1,TGCAGTGCTAGTGTTTTAGCGCGTCATGAAAAACTGTTTTTT,CSASVLARHEKLFF
few,.,17,TRBJ1-2,TRBV4-2,TGTGCCAGCAGCCAAATGTTATCGTCACAGAACCACTATGGCTACACCTTC,CASSQMLSSQNHYGYTF
many,.,13,TRBJ1-1,TRBV3-1,TGTGCCAGCAGCCAGGGTCAGGGTACTGAAGCTTTCTTT,CASSQGQGTEAFF
.,.,16,TRBJ2-2,TRBV20-1,TGCAGTGCTAGACCGGCCTTCAGACCGAACACCGGGGAGCTGTTTTTT,CSARPAFRPNTGELFF
few,.,12,TRBJ2-5,TRBV7-6,TGTGCCAGCAGCCGGGGTGCGGAGACCCAGTACTTC,CASSRGAETQYF
many,TRBD1,14,TRBJ2-7,TRBV7-9,TGTGCCAGCAGCTTAACCCAGGGGGCCAACGAGCAGTACTTC,CASSLTQGANEQYF
few,TRBD1,14,TRBJ2-5,TRBV6-1,TGTGCCAGCAGGGACCGGACAGGGGGGGAGACCCAGTACTTC,CASRDRTGGETQYF
.,TRBD1,15,TRBJ1-1,TRBV2,TGTGCCAGCAGATGGGACAGGGTAATGAACACTGAAGCTTTCTTT,CASRWDRVMNTEAFF
many,.,17,TRBJ2-2,TRBV7-3,TGTGCCAGCAGCTTAACGAGAGCGGGCATAAGCACCGGGGAGCTGTTTTTT,CASSLTRAGISTGELFF
few,.,12,TRBJ2-7,TRBV6-4,TGTGCCAGCAGTGACTCGAAATACGAGCAGTACTTC,CASSDSKYEQYF
many,.,14,TRBJ1-5,TRBV28,TGTGCCAGCAGTTTAGGGCCTAGCAATCAGCCCCAGCATTTT,CASSLGPSNQPQHF
many,.,13,TRBJ1-2,TRBV27,TGTGCCAGCAGTTTATCCATGAGCTATGGCTACACCTTC,CASSLSMSYGYTF
.,.,15,TRBJ1-2,TRBV7-8,TGTGCCAGCAGCTTAGGGGTTGGAACTACCTATGGCTACACCTTC,CASSLGVGTTYGYTF
few,.,14,TRBJ2-2,TRBV19,TGTGCCAGTAGTATCGTGGGGAACACCGGGGAGCTGTTTTTT,CASSIVGNTGELFF
many,.,17,TRBJ2-1,TRBV27,TGTGCCAGCAGTTTTTCTTCAGGGGCCTTATTATACAATGAGCAGTTCTTC,CASSFSSGALLYNEQFF
many,.,15,TRBJ2-7,TRBV9,TGTGCCAGCAGCTCGGAGGAGCCCTTAACCTACGAGCAGTACTTC,CASSSEEPLTYEQYF
.,.,16,TRBJ2-7,TRBV10-2,TGCGCCACCGGATGGTGGGGAACCCTGAGCTCCTACGAGCAGTACTTC,CATGWWGTLSSYEQYF
many,.,13,TRBJ1-1,TRBV2,TGTGCCAGCAGTGAGGGGGCGGTCACTGAAGCTTTCTTT,CASSEGAVTEAFF
.,TRBD2,14,TRBJ2-5,TRBV6-1,TGTGCCAGCAGTGGGCCGGGGGGAAGAGAGACCCAGTACTTC,CASSGPGGRETQYF
.,TRBD1,14,TRBJ1-2,TRBV5-1,TGCGCCAGCAGCATTGACAGGGGGCATCGTGGCTACACCTTC,CASSIDRGHRGYTF
many,.,12,TRBJ2-7,TRBV11-1,TGTGCCAGCAGCTTATTCGGCTACGAGCAGTACTTC,CASSLFGYEQYF
many,.,15,TRBJ2-7,TRBV6-2/TRBV6-3,TGTGCCAGCAGTTATTACGGGGACGGCTCCTACGAGCAGTACTTC,CASSYYGDGSYEQYF
many,.,18,TRBJ2-3,TRBV9,TGTGCCAGCAGCAGCCGGATTCATAAAACCATCCCACCAGATACGCAGTATTTT,CASSSRIHKTIPPDTQYF
many,.,13,TRBJ2-5,TRBV5-1,TGCGCCAGCAGCTTGGACCTATCTGGGACCCAGTACTTC,CASSLDLSGTQYF
many,TRBD1,15,TRBJ2-7,TRBV7-2,TGTGCCAGCAGCACCAGGACAGGCAGCTCCTACGAGCAGTACTTC,CASSTRTGSSYEQYF
.,.,15,TRBJ2-5,TRBV6-4,TGTGCCAGCAGTGTTATGGCCGGGGACCAAGAGACCCAGTACTTC,CASSVMAGDQETQYF
few,TRBD1,15,TRBJ2-7,TRBV4-1,TGCGCCAGCAGCCAGACCGGGACAGGGACCTACGAGCAGTACTTC,CASSQTGTGTYEQYF
.,.,15,TRBJ1-2,TRBV7-9,TGTGCCAGCAGCGGCCACGGCGTAATCGGGTATGGCTACACCTTC,CASSGHGVIGYGYTF
many,.,12,TRBJ2-7,TRBV2,TGTGCCAGCAGCAAAACAGGGAACGAGCAGTACTTC,CASSKTGNEQYF
few,.,15,TRBJ2-7,TRBV3-1,TGTGCCAGCAGCCCACCGGGACGTATCGTTGGCGAGCAGTACTTC,CASSPPGRIVGEQYF
.,.,15,TRBJ1-5,TRBV7-6,TGTGCCAGCAGCTTAACCCGGGAACAGGGTGGACCCCAGCATTTT,CASSLTREQGGPQHF
few,.,15,TRBJ2-2,TRBV9,TGTGCCAGCAGCGTATTGGGAGCGAACACCGGGGAGCTGTTTTTT,CASSVLGANTGELFF
.,.,12,TRBJ2-2,TRBV28,TGTGCCAGCAACAGGGAAACCGGGGAGCTGTTTTTT,CASNRETGELFF
many,TRBD2,19,TRBJ2-1,TRBV28,TGTGCCAGCACCCCCGGGGGACTAGCGGGAGGCCGCTCCTACAATGAGCAGTTCTTC,CASTPGGLAGGRSYNEQFF
many,.,12,TRBJ1-2,TRBV7-2,TGTGCCAGCAGCGCGCACAAAGGGGGCTACACCTTC,CASSAHKGGYTF
few,.,12,TRBJ2-2,TRBV7-3,TGTGCCAGCAGCGGACCGTCCGGGGAGCTGTTTTTT,CASSGPSGELFF
many,TRBD2,16,TRBJ2-2,TRBV28,TGTGCCAGCGCTCGGACTAGCGGGAGGGTGACCGGGGAGCTGTTTTTT,CASARTSGRVTGELFF